The clone carrying this TCR beta chain showed up just a few times. What it binds is unknown. This CDR3 comprises 16 residues. The germline V gene has CDR1 LGHNA and CDR2 YSLEER. The junction had 12 bases not matched to a gene; V was cut back by 1 base and J by 10 bases. This sample is drawn from a study of cytomegalovirus exposure and HLA in healthy donors. Study findings and constraints: Specificity for CMV antigens was confirmed in vitro for a few of the CMV-associated chains. The study designated fewer than 200 TCR beta chains cytomegalovirus-associated. One later analysis reportedly identified an Asian-associated ancestry cluster that showed fewer N-insertions than the approximately 710-donor mean. A link between a missense DCLRE1C variant and TCR beta V- and J-gene trimming emerged from a later analysis.

PCR employed 60 Vbeta and 13 Jbeta primers. Sequenced by immunoSEQ multiplex PCR; TCRdb stores in-frame clones only, minus some. There are 70,000 to 90,000 clones in the sample; just over 70% occur only once, and roughly 4.5% lies in the top ten. The sequenced sample was PBMCs. This clonotype originated in a man aged 55 to 70 in good health and CMV-seropositive. The rearrangement uses TRBV4-3 and TRBJ1-1, with TRBD1 matching over 10 bases. CDR3 sequence reads: CASSQGAGTGEGGAFF. CDR3 nucleotide sequence: TGCGCCAGCAGCCAAGGTGCCGGGACAGGGGAAGGGGGAGCTTTCTTT.